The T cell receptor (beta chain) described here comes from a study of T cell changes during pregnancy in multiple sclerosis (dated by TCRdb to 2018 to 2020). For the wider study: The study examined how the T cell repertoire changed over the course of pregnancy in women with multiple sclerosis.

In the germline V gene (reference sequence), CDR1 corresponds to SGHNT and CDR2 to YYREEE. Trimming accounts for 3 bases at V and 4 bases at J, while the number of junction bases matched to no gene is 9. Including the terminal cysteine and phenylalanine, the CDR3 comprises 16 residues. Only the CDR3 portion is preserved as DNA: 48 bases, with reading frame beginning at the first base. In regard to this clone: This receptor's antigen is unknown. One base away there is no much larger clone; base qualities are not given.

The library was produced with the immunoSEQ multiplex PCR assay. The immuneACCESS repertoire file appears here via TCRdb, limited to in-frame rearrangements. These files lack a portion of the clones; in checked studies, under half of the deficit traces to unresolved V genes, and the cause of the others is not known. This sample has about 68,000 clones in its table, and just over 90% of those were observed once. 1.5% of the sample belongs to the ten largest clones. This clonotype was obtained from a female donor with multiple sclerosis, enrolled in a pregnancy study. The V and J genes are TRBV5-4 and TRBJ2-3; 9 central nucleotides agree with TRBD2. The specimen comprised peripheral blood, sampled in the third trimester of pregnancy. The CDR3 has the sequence CASSWWGAGGADTQYF. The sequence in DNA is TGTGCCAGCAGCTGGTGGGGGGCGGGAGGGGCAGATACGCAGTATTTT.